This TCR beta chain was found in a study of tumor and adjacent non-tumor tissue in lung cancer. Across the whole study: Samples averaged around 4.2 million productive TCRbeta reads each.

Germline CDR1 GTSNPN, CDR2 SVGIG (reference sequence). The ends lost 7 bases at V and 9 bases at J; junction bases unmatched: 11. The CDR3 is 14 amino acids. Three rounds of nested PCR, following a modified ARM-PCR protocol, produced the TCRbeta library. Each CDR3 protein gets one entry after TCRdb re-called the multiplex PCR reads with MiXCR. The sample holds 44,000 or so distinct CDR3 sequences, 60% to 70% seen once. No cell sorting was done before RNA was extracted from the tissue. This non-tumor lung sample came from over 3 cm beyond the tumor edge. With respect to this clonotype: One base away lies a much larger clone, so this may be a sequencing read error.

The rearrangement joins TRBV30 to TRBJ2-1, with 11 bases aligning to TRBD2. This receptor was identified in a woman in her thirties or forties with non-small cell lung cancer. The sample taken for sequencing was distant non-tumor lung tissue. CDR3: CALDPGLAVGEQFF. The CDR3 DNA reads as TGTGCCTTGGATCCGGGACTAGCGGTAGGTGAGCAGTTCTTC.